This T cell receptor beta chain was observed in a study of blood T cell repertoires in COVID-19. Whole-study context: Acute and convalescent COVID-19 samples came from the United States, Italy and Spain.

Under the authors' procedure: Reference gene primer amplification gave nucleated cell count estimates. TCRdb keeps only in-frame clones here, not all; method: immunoSEQ multiplex PCR. D and trimming come from the DNA, and the V and J calls and clone size come from that table. Here the sample spans 95,000 to 150,000 clones, approximately 80% being singletons. Germline CDR1 reads MNHEY; CDR2 reads SVGAGI. The CDR3 is 13 residues long. After removal of 7 bases from V and 3 bases from J, the junction contained 5 bases not matched to a gene. The chain joins TRBV6-5 to TRBJ1-1, with 7 bases identical to TRBD1. This receptor was obtained from a woman aged 65 to 85 with acute or convalescent COVID-19. Sequenced sample: peripheral blood. The CDR3 loop is CASNWDRYTEAFF. The DNA of the CDR3 is TGTGCCAGCAATTGGGACAGATACACTGAAGCTTTCTTT.